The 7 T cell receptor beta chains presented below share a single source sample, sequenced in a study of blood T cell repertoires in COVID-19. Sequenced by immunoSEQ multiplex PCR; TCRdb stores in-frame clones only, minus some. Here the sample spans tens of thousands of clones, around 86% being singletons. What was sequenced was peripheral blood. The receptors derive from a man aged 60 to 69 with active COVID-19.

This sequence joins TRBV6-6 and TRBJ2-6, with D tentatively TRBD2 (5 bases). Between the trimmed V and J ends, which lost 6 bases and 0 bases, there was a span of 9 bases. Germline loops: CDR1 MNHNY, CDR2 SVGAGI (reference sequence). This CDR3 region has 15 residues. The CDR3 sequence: CASRRVSSGANVLTF. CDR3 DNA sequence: TGTGCCAGCAGGAGGGTGAGCTCTGGGGCCAACGTCCTGACTTTC.

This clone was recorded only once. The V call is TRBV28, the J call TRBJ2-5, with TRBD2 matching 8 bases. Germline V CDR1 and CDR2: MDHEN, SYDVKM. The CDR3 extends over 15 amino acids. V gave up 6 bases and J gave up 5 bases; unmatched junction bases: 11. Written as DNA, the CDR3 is TGTGCCAGCAGGGCCGCGGGGGGCGAGGTGGAGACCCAGTACTTC. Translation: CASRAAGGEVETQYF.

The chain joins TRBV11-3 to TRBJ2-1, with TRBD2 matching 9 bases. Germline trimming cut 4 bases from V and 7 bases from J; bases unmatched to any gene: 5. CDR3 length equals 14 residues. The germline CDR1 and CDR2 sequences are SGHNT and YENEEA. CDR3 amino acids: CASSYSGSGNEQFF. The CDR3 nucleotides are TGTGCCAGCAGCTATAGCGGGAGTGGTAATGAGCAGTTCTTC.

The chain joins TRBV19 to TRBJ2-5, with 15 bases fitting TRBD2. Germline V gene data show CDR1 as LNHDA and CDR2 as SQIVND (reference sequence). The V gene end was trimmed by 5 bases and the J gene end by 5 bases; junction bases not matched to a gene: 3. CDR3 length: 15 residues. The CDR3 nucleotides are TGTGCCAGTAGTGGACTAGCGGGGGGGTTTGAGACCCAGTACTTC. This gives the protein CASSGLAGGFETQYF. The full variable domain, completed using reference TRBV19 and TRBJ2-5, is DGGITQSPKYLFRKEGQNVTLSCEQNLNHDAMYWYRQDPGQGLRLIYYSQIVNDFQKGDIAEGYSVSREKKESFPLTVTSAQKNPTAFYLCASSGLAGGFETQYFGPGTRLLVL.

The CDR3, as DNA: TGTGCCAGCAGCTTACAGGGGGGCGCCTACAATGAGCAGTTCTTC. This translates into CASSLQGGAYNEQFF. V is TRBV11-1 and J is TRBJ2-1; a possible D gene is TRBD1 (7 bases). The CDR3 runs 15 residues. With 2 bases removed from V and 2 bases from J, the gap between germline ends came to 10 bases. Germline V lookup: CDR1 SGHAT, CDR2 FQDESV (reference sequence).

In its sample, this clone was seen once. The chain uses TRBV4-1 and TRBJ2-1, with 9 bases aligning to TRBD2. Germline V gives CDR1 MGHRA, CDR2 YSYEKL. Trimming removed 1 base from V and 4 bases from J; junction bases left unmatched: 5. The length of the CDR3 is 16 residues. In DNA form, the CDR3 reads TGCGCCAGCAGCCAAGTAGTAGCGGGGGTATACAATGAGCAGTTCTTC. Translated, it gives CASSQVVAGVYNEQFF.

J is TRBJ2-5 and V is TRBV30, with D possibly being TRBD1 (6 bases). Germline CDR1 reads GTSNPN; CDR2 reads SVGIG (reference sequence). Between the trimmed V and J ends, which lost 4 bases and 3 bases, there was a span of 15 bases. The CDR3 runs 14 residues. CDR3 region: CAWKIGGAKETQYF. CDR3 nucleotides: TGTGCCTGGAAAATAGGGGGTGCGAAAGAGACCCAGTACTTC.